The source of this T cell receptor beta chain is a study of read filtering for tumor transcriptome and immune sequencing. Sampling of bone marrow took place during active disease in every patient. This library used 300 to 450 ng RNA and molecular barcoded adaptors spanning alpha/delta and beta/gamma chains. One entry per CDR3 protein results from TCRdb running MiXCR on the reads. This sample yields 90,000 to 95,000 distinct CDR3 sequences, of which about 22% are seen a single time; about an eighth belongs to the top ten. V lost 5 bases and J lost 5, with 9 bases in between. The CDR3 has 12 amino acids. Germline V gene sequence: CDR1 SGHAT, CDR2 FQDESV (reference sequence).

This chain links TRBV11-1 with TRBJ2-5; tentatively, D is TRBD1 (5 bases). The clonotype was recovered from a donor aged 40 or over with multiple myeloma. Sample: a population of CD138-negative cells sorted from bone marrow. For the CDR3, the DNA is TGTGCCAGCAGCGAAAACAGGGAGACCCAGTACTTC. Its translation is CASSENRETQYF.